The 2 T cell receptor beta chains below come from one sample, sequenced in a study of shared clonotypes between healthy human individuals. Data came from immunoSEQ multiplex PCR; TCRdb stores just in-frame clones and leaves some out. The table has some 500,000 clones, about 96% seen once. The sample was naive CD4+ T cells sorted from blood. As to subset: CD45RA+ positively selected. The receptors shown here come from a woman in her 30s in good health.

This chain links TRBV6-1 with TRBJ2-7; D call uncertain. V lost 6 bases to trimming and J lost 5 bases, with 14 bases between them. Germline assignment: CDR1 MNHNS and CDR2 SASEGT. The CDR3 length is 13 residues. The CDR3 nucleotides read TGTGCCAGCAGCGGGTGGATGTTTGACGAGCAGTACTTC. Protein sequence: CASSGWMFDEQYF.

The gene calls are TRBV5-6 and TRBJ1-2; D ambiguous. Deletions cut 3 bases from V and 14 bases from J, with 17 bases between. The CDR3 loop spans 12 amino acids. Germline V gene data show CDR1 as SGHDT and CDR2 as YYEEEE. The CDR3 nucleotides read TGTGCCAGCAGCTATATCTTTGACTATGTTACCTTC. This encodes CASSYIFDYVTF.